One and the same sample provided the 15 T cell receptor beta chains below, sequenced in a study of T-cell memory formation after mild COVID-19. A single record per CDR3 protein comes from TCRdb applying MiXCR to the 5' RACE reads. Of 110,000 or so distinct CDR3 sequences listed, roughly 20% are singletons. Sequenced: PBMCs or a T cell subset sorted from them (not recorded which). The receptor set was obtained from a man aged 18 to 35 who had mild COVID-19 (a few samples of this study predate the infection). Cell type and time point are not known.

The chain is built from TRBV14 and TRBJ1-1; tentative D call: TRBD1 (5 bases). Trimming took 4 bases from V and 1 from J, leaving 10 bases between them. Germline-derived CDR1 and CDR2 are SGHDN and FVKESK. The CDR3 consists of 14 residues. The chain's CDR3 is CASSRGVWNTEAFF. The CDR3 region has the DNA TGTGCCAGCAGCCGGGGGGTCTGGAACACTGAAGCTTTCTTT. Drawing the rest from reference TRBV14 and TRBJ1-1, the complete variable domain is EAGVTQFPSHSVIEKGQTVTLRCDPISGHDNLYWYRRVMGKEIKFLLHFVKESKQDESGMPNNRFLAERTGGTYSTLKVQPAELEDSGVYFCASSRGVWNTEAFFGQGTRLTVV.

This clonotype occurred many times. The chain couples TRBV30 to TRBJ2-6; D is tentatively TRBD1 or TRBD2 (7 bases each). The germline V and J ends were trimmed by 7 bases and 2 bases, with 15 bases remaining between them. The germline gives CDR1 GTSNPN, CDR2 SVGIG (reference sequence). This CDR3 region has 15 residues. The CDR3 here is CASGEGATGANVLTF. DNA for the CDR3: TGTGCCTCCGGGGAGGGGGCCACTGGGGCCAACGTCCTGACTTTC.

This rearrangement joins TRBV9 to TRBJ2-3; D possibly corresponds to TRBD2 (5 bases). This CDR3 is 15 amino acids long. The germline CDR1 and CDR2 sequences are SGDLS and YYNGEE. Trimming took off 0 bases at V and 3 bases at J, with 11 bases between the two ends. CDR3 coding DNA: TGTGCCAGCAGCGTAGAGGGAGACATGACAGATACGCAGTATTTT. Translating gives CASSVEGDMTDTQYF.

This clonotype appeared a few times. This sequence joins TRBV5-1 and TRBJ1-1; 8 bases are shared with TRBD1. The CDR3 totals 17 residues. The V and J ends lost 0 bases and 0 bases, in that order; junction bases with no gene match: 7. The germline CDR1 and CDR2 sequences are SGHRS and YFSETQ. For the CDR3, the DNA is TGCGCCAGCAGCTTGGCCGGGACAGGCCTTATGAACACTGAAGCTTTCTTT. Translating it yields CASSLAGTGLMNTEAFF.

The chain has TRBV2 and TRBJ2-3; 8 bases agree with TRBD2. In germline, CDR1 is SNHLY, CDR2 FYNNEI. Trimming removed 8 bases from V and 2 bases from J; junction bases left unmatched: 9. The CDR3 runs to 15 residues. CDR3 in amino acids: CASEGRGGITDTQYF. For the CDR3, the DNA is TGTGCCAGCGAAGGCCGGGGGGGGATCACAGATACGCAGTATTTT.

The CDR3 region is CASSSGIGGRFYEQYF. In DNA form, the CDR3 reads TGTGCCAGCAGTTCTGGGATCGGGGGGCGTTTCTACGAGCAGTACTTC. J is TRBJ2-7 and V is TRBV6-5; weak D call: TRBD2 (7 bases). The CDR3 length is 16 residues. V was clipped by 4 bases and J by 3 bases, with 19 bases between them. Germline-derived CDR1 and CDR2 are MNHEY and SVGAGI.

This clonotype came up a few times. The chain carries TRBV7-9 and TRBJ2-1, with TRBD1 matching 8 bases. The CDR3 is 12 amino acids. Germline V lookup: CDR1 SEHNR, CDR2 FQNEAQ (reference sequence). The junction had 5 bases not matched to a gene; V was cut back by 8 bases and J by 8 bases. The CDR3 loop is CASDRGPYEQFF. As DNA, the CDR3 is TGTGCCAGCGACAGGGGTCCCTATGAGCAGTTCTTC. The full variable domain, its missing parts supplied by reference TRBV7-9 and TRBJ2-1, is DTGVSQNPRHKITKRGQNVTFRCDPISEHNRLYWYRQTLGQGPEFLTYFQNEAQLEKSRLLSDRFSAERPKGSFSTLEIQRTEQGDSAMYLCASDRGPYEQFFGPGTRLTVL.

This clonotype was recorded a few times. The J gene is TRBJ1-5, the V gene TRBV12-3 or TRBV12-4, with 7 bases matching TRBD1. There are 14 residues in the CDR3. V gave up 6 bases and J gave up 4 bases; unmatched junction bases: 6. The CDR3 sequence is CASSRDRVNQPQHF. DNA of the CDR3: TGTGCCAGCAGCCGAGACAGGGTGAATCAGCCCCAGCATTTT.

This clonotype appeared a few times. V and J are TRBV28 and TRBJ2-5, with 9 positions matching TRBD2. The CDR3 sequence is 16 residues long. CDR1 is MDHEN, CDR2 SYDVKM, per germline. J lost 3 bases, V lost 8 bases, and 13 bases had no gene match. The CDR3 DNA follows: TGTGCCAGCGGTCGGGGACTGGTAGCGGGAGAAGAGACCCAGTACTTC. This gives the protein CASGRGLVAGEETQYF.

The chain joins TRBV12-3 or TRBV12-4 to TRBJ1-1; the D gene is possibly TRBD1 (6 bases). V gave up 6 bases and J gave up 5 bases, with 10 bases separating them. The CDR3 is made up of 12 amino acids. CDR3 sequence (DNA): TGTGCCAGCAGCTGGGGGCGTACTGAAGCTTTCTTT. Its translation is CASSWGRTEAFF.

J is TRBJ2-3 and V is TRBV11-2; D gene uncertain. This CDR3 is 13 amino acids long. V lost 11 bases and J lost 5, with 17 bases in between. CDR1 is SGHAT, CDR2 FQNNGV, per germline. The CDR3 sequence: CASTEVAGDTQYF. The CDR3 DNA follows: TGTGCCTCCACCGAGGTTGCTGGAGATACGCAGTATTTT.

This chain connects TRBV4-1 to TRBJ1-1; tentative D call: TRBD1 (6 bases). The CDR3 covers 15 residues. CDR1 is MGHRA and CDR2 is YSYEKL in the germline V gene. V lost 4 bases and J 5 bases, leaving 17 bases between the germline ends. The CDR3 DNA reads TGCGCCAGCAGCCTAGACAGACCCCAGGGGACTGAAGCTTTCTTT. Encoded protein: CASSLDRPQGTEAFF.

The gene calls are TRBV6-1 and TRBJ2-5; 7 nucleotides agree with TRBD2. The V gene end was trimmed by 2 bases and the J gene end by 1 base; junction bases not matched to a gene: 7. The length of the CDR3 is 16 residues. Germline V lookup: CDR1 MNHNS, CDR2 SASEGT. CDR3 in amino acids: CASSEIGGSGQETQYF. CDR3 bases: TGTGCCAGCAGTGAAATCGGGGGGAGCGGCCAAGAGACCCAGTACTTC.

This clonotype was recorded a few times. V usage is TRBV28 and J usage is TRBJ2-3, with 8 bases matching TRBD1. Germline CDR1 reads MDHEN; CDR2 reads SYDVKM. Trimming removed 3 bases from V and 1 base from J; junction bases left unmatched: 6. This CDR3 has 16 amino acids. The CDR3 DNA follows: TGTGCCAGCAGTTTGACCGGGACAGGTCGCACAGATACGCAGTATTTT. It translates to CASSLTGTGRTDTQYF.

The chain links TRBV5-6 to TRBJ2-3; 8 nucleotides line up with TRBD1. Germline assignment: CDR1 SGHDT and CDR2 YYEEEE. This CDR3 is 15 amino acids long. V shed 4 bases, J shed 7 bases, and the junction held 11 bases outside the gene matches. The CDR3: CASSGERQGRNTQYF. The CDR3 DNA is TGTGCCAGCAGCGGGGAGCGACAGGGGAGGAATACGCAGTATTTT.